These 19 T cell receptor beta chains share one sample of origin, sequenced in a study of long-term antiretroviral therapy in people with HIV. immunoSEQ v3.0 was run at survey level. Data came from immunoSEQ multiplex PCR; TCRdb stores just in-frame clones and leaves some out. The sample contains 30,000 to 35,000 clones, roughly 80% of which appear only once. The material sequenced was unsorted PBMCs, taken 1.9 years after starting antiretroviral therapy. All receptors derive from a man aged 18 to 30 with HIV.

This clone appeared a single time. The chain is built from TRBV7-9 and TRBJ2-5, with 9 bases matching TRBD2. V trimming: 5 bases; J trimming: 0 bases; junction bases outside the gene matches: 7. The CDR3 is 16 residues long. Per the germline V gene, CDR1 is SEHNR and CDR2 is FQNEAQ (reference sequence). The CDR3 spells CASSHQRGDNQETQYF. As DNA, the CDR3 is TGTGCCAGCAGCCATCAGCGGGGGGATAACCAAGAGACCCAGTACTTC.

The chain's CDR3 is CASSIGVGYEQFF. The CDR3 DNA sequence: TGTGCCAGTAGTATAGGTGTGGGCTATGAGCAGTTCTTC. V gene TRBV19 combines with J gene TRBJ2-1; D is unclear. The CDR3 is made up of 13 amino acids. V was shortened by 1 base and J by 8 bases, with 9 bases between the two germline ends. The germline gives CDR1 LNHDA, CDR2 SQIVND (reference sequence).

The J gene is TRBJ1-4, the V gene TRBV6-1; D uncertain. Germline V gives CDR1 MNHNS, CDR2 SASEGT. V lost 3 bases, J lost 7 bases, and 12 bases lay in between. The CDR3 has 14 residues. The CDR3 DNA is TGTGCCAGCAGTGATAGTCAGGAAGGTGAAAAACTGTTTTTT. This translates into CASSDSQEGEKLFF.

In DNA form, the CDR3 reads TGTGCCAGCAGTTACAGGCGGACAGCCTCCACCGGGGAGCTGTTTTTT. Its protein product is CASSYRRTASTGELFF. The chain carries TRBV6-5 and TRBJ2-2; possibly TRBD1 for D (6 bases). V lost 2 bases and J 4 bases, leaving 14 bases between the germline ends. The CDR3 has 16 residues. Per germline, CDR1 MNHEY and CDR2 SVGAGI.

This clone was observed once. The same CDR3 arises from other DNA sequences in this sample as well. This sequence joins TRBV18 and TRBJ2-6; 8 nucleotides agree with TRBD1. V lost 6 bases, J lost 0 bases, and 7 bases stayed unmatched. Germline CDR1 and CDR2: KGHSH and LQKENI. The CDR3 runs to 17 residues. For the CDR3, the DNA is TGTGCCAGCTCTCCCAGGACAGGGAACTCTGGGGCCAACGTCCTGACTTTC. It specifies CASSPRTGNSGANVLTF.

This chain joins TRBV5-1 and TRBJ1-1; tentative D call: TRBD1 (6 bases). The V end was cut by 5 bases, the J end by 0 bases, with 11 bases between. The CDR3 runs to 14 residues. Looked up from germline, CDR1 is SGHRS and CDR2 is YFSETQ. CDR3 bases: TGCGCCAGCAGACAGGACAGTGTGAACACTGAAGCTTTCTTT. It yields the protein CASRQDSVNTEAFF.

The chain couples TRBV5-8 to TRBJ2-3; 11 nucleotides agree with TRBD2. V lost 7 bases to trimming and J lost 6 bases; unmatched junction nucleotides: 7. Germline V gene data show CDR1 as SGHTS and CDR2 as YDEGEE. This CDR3 spans 14 amino acids. The CDR3 is CASGYSGGADTQYF. As DNA, the CDR3 is TGTGCCAGCGGATATAGCGGGGGGGCCGATACGCAGTATTTT.

The sample holds one count of this clone. The chain combines TRBV7-3 with TRBJ1-1; TRBD1 agrees at 7 bases. With V trimmed by 3 bases and J by 7 bases, 5 bases remained unmatched. The CDR3 totals 13 residues. CDR1 and CDR2 (germline): SGHTA, FQGTGA. This CDR3 reads CASSLEGAGEAFF. The CDR3 DNA sequence: TGTGCCAGCAGCTTGGAGGGGGCTGGTGAAGCTTTCTTT.

The chain links TRBV5-6 to TRBJ2-3; 12 bases agree with TRBD2. V dropped 4 bases and J dropped 1; count of bases not matched to a gene: 4. Per germline, CDR1 SGHDT and CDR2 YYEEEE. The CDR3 spans 16 residues. Here the CDR3 reads CASSTRTSGGTDTQYF. The CDR3 DNA reads as TGTGCCAGCAGCACGAGGACTAGCGGGGGCACAGATACGCAGTATTTT.

This clone was detected a few times. The chain links TRBV19 to TRBJ1-6; no reliable D call. Germline V gives CDR1 LNHDA, CDR2 SQIVND (reference sequence). This CDR3 region has 15 residues. V was clipped by 3 bases and J by 5 bases, with 11 bases between them. CDR3 bases: TGTGCCAGTAGTATGTTGCAACAGAATAATTCACCCCTCCACTTT. It specifies CASSMLQQNNSPLHF.

CDR3 in DNA: TGTGCCAGCAGCTTAGGCCCGGAGGGGTGGGAGCAGTACTTC. Amino acid sequence: CASSLGPEGWEQYF. The chain employs TRBV7-9 and TRBJ2-5; TRBD2 is a possible D gene (6 bases). Germline V gene data show CDR1 as SEHNR and CDR2 as FQNEAQ (reference sequence). The CDR3 runs 14 residues. V dropped 1 base and J dropped 11 bases, with 17 bases sitting between them.

The sample holds one count of this clone. The CDR3 coding sequence is TGTGCCAGCAGTTCCGGAGGTGGTTGGGAGACCCAGTACTTC. It yields the protein CASSSGGGWETQYF. The V and J genes are TRBV28 and TRBJ2-5, with D maybe TRBD2 (5 bases). CDR1 is MDHEN, CDR2 SYDVKM, per germline. The germline V and J ends were trimmed by 4 bases and 5 bases, with 14 bases remaining between them. The CDR3 totals 14 residues.

The CDR3: CSVRRELYGYTF. CDR3 nucleotide sequence: TGCAGCGTTAGGAGGGAGTTATATGGCTACACCTTC. The gene calls are TRBV29-1 and TRBJ1-2, with unresolved D. The length of the CDR3 is 12 residues. V shed 5 bases and J shed 5 bases, with 12 bases lying between them. From germline, CDR1 is SQVTM and CDR2 ANQGSEA.

This clone turned up a few times. V is TRBV15 and J is TRBJ1-5; the D is unclear. The CDR3 extends over 13 amino acids. The V gene's germline CDR1 is LNHNV and CDR2 YYDKDF (reference sequence). V lost 1 base to trimming and J lost 6 bases, with 7 bases between them. Here the CDR3 DNA reads TGTGCCACCAGCAGAGGGCTAGCTCAGCCCCAGCATTTT. This sequence encodes CATSRGLAQPQHF.

The chain employs TRBV5-1 and TRBJ2-1; 8 bases are shared with TRBD2. V gave up 7 bases and J gave up 4 bases; unmatched junction bases: 10. The CDR3 is 15 residues long. Germline CDR1 reads SGHRS; CDR2 reads YFSETQ. CDR3 sequence (DNA): TGCGCCAGCCTAGGCGGAGCGGGGGATTACAATGAGCAGTTCTTC. This sequence encodes CASLGGAGDYNEQFF. The complete variable domain, with remaining parts taken from reference TRBV5-1 and TRBJ2-1, reads KAGVTQTPRYLIKTRGQQVTLSCSPISGHRSVSWYQQTPGQGLQFLFEYFSETQRNKGNFPGRFSGRQFSNSRSEMNVSTLELGDSALYLCASLGGAGDYNEQFFGPGTRLTVL.

The chain joins TRBV4-2 to TRBJ2-2; TRBD1 agrees at 11 bases. V trimming: 1 base; J trimming: 7 bases; junction bases outside the gene matches: 2. The CDR3 consists of 15 residues. In germline, CDR1 is LGHNA, CDR2 YNFKEQ. This CDR3 reads CASSQGTGGFGELFF. Here the CDR3 DNA reads TGTGCCAGCAGCCAAGGGACAGGGGGCTTCGGGGAGCTGTTTTTT.

The rearrangement uses TRBV30 and TRBJ1-3; 9 nucleotides line up with TRBD1. The ends lost 4 bases at V and 4 bases at J; junction bases unmatched: 8. The CDR3 is 15 amino acids. In germline, CDR1 is GTSNPN, CDR2 SVGIG (reference sequence). The CDR3 sequence: CAWTRGQGGGNTIYF. The DNA of the CDR3 is TGTGCCTGGACCCGGGGACAGGGTGGAGGAAACACCATATATTTT.

The J gene is TRBJ1-1, the V gene TRBV4-2; 7 positions agree with TRBD1. V trimming: 0 bases; J trimming: 9 bases; junction bases outside the gene matches: 10. CDR1 is LGHNA and CDR2 is YNFKEQ in the germline V gene. The CDR3 has 15 amino acids. Here the CDR3 DNA reads TGTGCCAGCAGCCAAGATATAGGAACAGGGGACAAAGCTTTCTTT. Translating gives CASSQDIGTGDKAFF.

V gene TRBV6-1 combines with J gene TRBJ2-7, with a possible D match to TRBD1 (6 bases). This CDR3 contains 12 residues. The germline V gene encodes CDR1 MNHNS and CDR2 SASEGT. Trimming left V 5 bases short and J 3 bases short, with 8 bases between. The chain's CDR3 is CASSTGLYEQYV. CDR3 nucleotides: TGTGCCAGCAGTACAGGGCTCTACGAGCAGTACGTC.